One sample yielded the 32 T cell receptor beta chains listed below, sequenced in a study of blood T cell repertoires in COVID-19. Here immunoSEQ multiplex PCR was the method, and the copy in TCRdb shows in-frame clones only, minus some. The table records more than 300,000 clones, about 83% of them present only once. The sequencing input was peripheral blood. These receptors all stem from a woman aged 50 to 60 with acute or convalescent COVID-19.

In this sample, this clone turned up a few times. This chain connects TRBV7-2 to TRBJ1-3, with TRBD1 matching over 7 bases. After removal of 4 bases from V and 0 bases from J, the junction contained 9 bases not matched to a gene. Per germline, CDR1 SGHTA and CDR2 FQGNSA. This CDR3 contains 17 residues. As DNA, the CDR3 is TGTGCCAGCAGCTCCCGGGACAGCCTCCTCTCTGGAAACACCATATATTTT. Translating it yields CASSSRDSLLSGNTIYF.

The chain uses TRBV25-1 and TRBJ2-7; TRBD2 is a possible D gene (6 bases). The CDR3 runs 14 residues. V was trimmed by 2 bases and J by 5 bases, leaving 13 bases between them. Germline V gives CDR1 MGHDK, CDR2 SYGVNS. CDR3 sequence reads: CASSEHGTGDEQYF. The CDR3 nucleotides read TGTGCCAGCAGTGAACACGGGACGGGGGACGAGCAGTACTTC.

This chain links TRBV4-2 with TRBJ2-2; no reliable D call. Trimming took 7 bases from V and 0 from J, leaving 12 bases between them. The germline CDR1 and CDR2 sequences are LGHNA and YNFKEQ. The CDR3 sequence is 15 residues long. CDR3 DNA sequence: TGTGCCAGCACGAGGAGTACCTCGAACACCGGGGAGCTGTTTTTT. It translates to CASTRSTSNTGELFF.

This clone appeared a single time. The chain carries TRBV9 and TRBJ2-1; TRBD1 matches at 9 bases. The germline V gene encodes CDR1 SGDLS and CDR2 YYNGEE. CDR3 length: 16 amino acids. V shed 1 base and J 3 bases; nucleotides not matched to a gene: 5. The CDR3 coding sequence is TGTGCCAGCAGCGTAACAGGGGGCGCCGGCTACAATGAGCAGTTCTTC. Translation: CASSVTGGAGYNEQFF.

V usage is TRBV19 and J usage is TRBJ2-3; 9 bases align to TRBD2. The CDR3 is 16 amino acids. Germline CDR1 LNHDA, CDR2 SQIVND (reference sequence). After removal of 6 bases from V and 4 bases from J, the junction contained 11 bases not matched to a gene. The CDR3 sequence is CASRTRGSGRPDTQYF. The CDR3 nucleotides are TGTGCCAGTAGGACCCGCGGTAGCGGGAGACCAGATACGCAGTATTTT.

This chain links TRBV9 with TRBJ1-1, with 11 bases matching TRBD1. V lost 5 bases to trimming and J lost 4 bases; unmatched junction nucleotides: 4. This CDR3 is built from 14 residues. Germline CDR1 reads SGDLS; CDR2 reads YYNGEE. CDR3 residues: CASRPGTGGTEAFF. CDR3 coding DNA: TGTGCCAGCAGACCGGGGACAGGGGGCACTGAAGCTTTCTTT.

The chain carries TRBV4-2 and TRBJ1-1; TRBD1 matches 9 bases. CDR3 length: 16 amino acids. The germline gives CDR1 LGHNA, CDR2 YNFKEQ. V lost 5 bases to trimming and J lost 1 base; unmatched junction nucleotides: 8. The chain's CDR3 is CASSSQNRGPNTEAFF. CDR3 nucleotides: TGTGCCAGCAGCTCACAGAACAGGGGGCCGAACACTGAAGCTTTCTTT.

V gene TRBV11-2 combines with J gene TRBJ1-5, with 7 bases fitting TRBD1. Trimming at V came to 5 bases and at J to 6 bases, leaving 10 bases not matched to a gene. The germline gives CDR1 SGHAT, CDR2 FQNNGV. The CDR3 is made up of 15 amino acids. The CDR3 sequence: CASSVATGASQPQHF. The CDR3, as DNA: TGTGCCAGCAGCGTCGCTACAGGGGCGAGTCAGCCCCAGCATTTT.

This chain joins TRBV19 and TRBJ2-1, with D tentatively TRBD2 (6 bases). This CDR3 has 16 amino acids. Between the trimmed V and J ends, which lost 3 bases and 0 bases, there was a span of 12 bases. Germline CDR1 and CDR2: LNHDA and SQIVND (reference sequence). CDR3 sequence reads: CASSIPGLRSYNEQFF. CDR3 bases: TGTGCCAGTAGTATCCCGGGACTCCGCTCCTACAATGAGCAGTTCTTC.

V is TRBV7-2 and J is TRBJ1-3; 7 nucleotides agree with TRBD1. Germline CDR1 reads SGHTA; CDR2 reads FQGNSA. V lost 4 bases and J lost 1; bases outside the gene matches: 4. This CDR3 region has 15 residues. The DNA of the CDR3 is TGTGCCAGCAGCTCCGAGACAGGGTCTGGAAACACCATATATTTT. Translation: CASSSETGSGNTIYF.

The chain couples TRBV6-5 to TRBJ1-5; 8 positions agree with TRBD1. CDR1 and CDR2 (germline): MNHEY, SVGAGI. The CDR3 extends over 15 amino acids. J lost 2 bases, V lost 6 bases, and 6 bases had no gene match. For the CDR3, the DNA is TGTGCCAGCAGCGACAGGGGAGAGGGCAATCAGCCCCAGCATTTT. Translating gives CASSDRGEGNQPQHF.

The chain carries TRBV2 and TRBJ2-1, with TRBD1 matching 9 bases. Germline trimming cut 4 bases from V and 3 bases from J; bases unmatched to any gene: 7. There are 16 residues in the CDR3. The germline V gene has CDR1 SNHLY and CDR2 FYNNEI. This CDR3 is CASSGEGQGDYNEQFF. The CDR3 coding sequence is TGTGCCAGCAGTGGGGAGGGACAGGGAGACTACAATGAGCAGTTCTTC.

The chain uses TRBV19 and TRBJ2-4, with 8 bases fitting TRBD1. V shed 2 bases and J 3 bases; nucleotides not matched to a gene: 6. The length of the CDR3 is 16 residues. Germline CDR1 is LNHDA and CDR2 is SQIVND (reference sequence). CDR3: CASSIRTGRNKNIQYF. The CDR3 nucleotides are TGTGCCAGTAGTATAAGGACAGGGCGAAACAAAAACATTCAGTACTTC.

The genes are TRBV5-5 and TRBJ1-2; perhaps TRBD1 as D (5 bases). Germline loops: CDR1 SGHKS, CDR2 YYEKEE (reference sequence). The CDR3 sequence is 14 residues long. V dropped 2 bases and J dropped 4 bases, with 12 bases sitting between them. As DNA, the CDR3 is TGTGCCAGCAGCTTTACGACAGACCCCTATGGCTACACCTTC. Protein sequence: CASSFTTDPYGYTF.

The chain is built from TRBV5-1 and TRBJ2-7; 9 bases align to TRBD2. The length of the CDR3 is 16 residues. The germline V gene encodes CDR1 SGHRS and CDR2 YFSETQ. Losses at the gene ends were 0 bases for V and 12 bases for J; bases not matched to a gene: 16. The CDR3 DNA follows: TGCGCCAGCAGCTTGGCGGCTAGCGGGACTCTTAACAGTCGGTACTTC. This codes for CASSLAASGTLNSRYF.

Remarks on this clone: Different DNA sequences within this sample yield the same CDR3. Written as DNA, the CDR3 is TGTGCCAGCAGGGGACAGGGGGCGGATGAGCAGTTCTTC. This codes for CASRGQGADEQFF. This chain connects TRBV6-5 to TRBJ2-1; 12 bases match TRBD1. Germline CDR1 reads MNHEY; CDR2 reads SVGAGI. There are 13 residues in the CDR3. Trimming took 6 bases from V and 8 from J; bases not matched to a gene: 2.

The V gene is TRBV10-3, the J gene TRBJ2-5, with 8 bases aligning to TRBD2. There are 15 residues in the CDR3. Looked up from germline, CDR1 is ENHRY and CDR2 is SYGVKD. The junction had 13 bases not matched to a gene; V was cut back by 11 bases and J by 2 bases. The CDR3 DNA sequence: TGTGCCGCCTCAGCGGCGGGGGGCCGACAAGAGACCCAGTACTTC. Translating gives CAASAAGGRQETQYF.

In its sample, this clone was seen a few times. The chain couples TRBV6-5 to TRBJ1-3; D remains unclear. V gave up 11 bases and J gave up 4 bases, with 15 bases separating them. Germline lookup yields CDR1 MNHEY and CDR2 SVGAGI. The CDR3 extends over 13 amino acids. The CDR3: CADNRGCGNTIYF. The CDR3 region has the DNA TGTGCCGACAACCGGGGTTGCGGAAACACCATATATTTT.

The J gene is TRBJ1-3, the V gene TRBV11-2; TRBD1 agrees at 7 bases. Germline V gene data show CDR1 as SGHAT and CDR2 as FQNNGV. CDR3 length equals 15 residues. Losses at the gene ends were 5 bases for V and 0 bases for J; bases not matched to a gene: 4. CDR3 loop: CASSVQGNSGNTIYF. The CDR3 nucleotides are TGTGCCAGCAGCGTACAGGGGAACTCTGGAAACACCATATATTTT.

V gene TRBV24-1 combines with J gene TRBJ1-1; the D gene is possibly TRBD1 (6 bases). Germline-derived CDR1 and CDR2 are KGHDR and SFDVKD. V lost 4 bases to trimming and J lost 5 bases, with 16 bases between them. The CDR3 is 15 amino acids. The CDR3 nucleotides are TGTGCCACCAGTGAAGGTACAGGGCGAAGGACTGAAGCTTTCTTT. Encoded protein: CATSEGTGRRTEAFF.

This clone came up many times. The CDR3 loop reads CAISDGSGNTIYF. For the CDR3, the DNA is TGTGCCATCAGTGACGGCTCTGGAAACACCATATATTTT. The J gene is TRBJ1-3, the V gene TRBV10-3; D gene ambiguous. The ends were cut back, 3 bases at V and 0 bases at J, with 3 bases in the middle. Germline values: CDR1 ENHRY, CDR2 SYGVKD. The CDR3 covers 13 residues.

This sequence joins TRBV9 and TRBJ2-3, with 10 bases matching TRBD2. The V gene end was trimmed by 2 bases and the J gene end by 4 bases; junction bases not matched to a gene: 4. The CDR3 has 15 residues. Germline CDR1 SGDLS, CDR2 YYNGEE. CDR3 sequence: CASSVTSGISDTQYF. The CDR3 DNA follows: TGTGCCAGCAGCGTTACTAGCGGGATATCAGATACGCAGTATTTT.

The chain has TRBV6-5 and TRBJ2-5; 9 bases line up with TRBD2. CDR1 is MNHEY and CDR2 is SVGAGI in the germline V gene. The CDR3 length is 16 residues. V lost 4 bases, J lost 2 bases, and 8 bases stayed unmatched. CDR3 bases: TGTGCCAGCAGTTCCAACTTAGCGGGGGCTCAAGAGACCCAGTACTTC. Its translation is CASSSNLAGAQETQYF.

The rearrangement joins TRBV7-2 to TRBJ2-3; 9 positions agree with TRBD1. The CDR3 sequence is 15 residues long. In germline, CDR1 is SGHTA, CDR2 FQGNSA. J gave up 4 bases and V 5 bases, and 7 bases lay outside the gene matches. This CDR3 is CASSLWTGEADTQYF. The DNA of the CDR3 is TGTGCCAGCAGCCTATGGACAGGGGAGGCAGATACGCAGTATTTT.

The V gene is TRBV18, the J gene TRBJ2-3; D might be TRBD2 (6 bases). This CDR3 contains 13 residues. CDR1 and CDR2 from the germline V gene are KGHSH and LQKENI. Trimming took off 4 bases at V and 2 bases at J, with 7 bases between the two ends. The CDR3 DNA reads as TGTGCCAGCTCACGGACTATCACAGATACGCAGTATTTT. Translated, it gives CASSRTITDTQYF. The whole variable domain, filled in from reference TRBV18 and TRBJ2-3, reads NAGVMQNPRHLVRRRGQEARLRCSPMKGHSHVYWYRQLPEEGLKFMVYLQKENIIDESGMPKERFSAEFPKEGPSILRIQQVVRGDSAAYFCASSRTITDTQYFGPGTRLTVL.

CDR3 in DNA: TGTGCTAGTGGTCTGACGGGAGCAGGGAATTTTTATGGCTACACCTTC. Its translation: CASGLTGAGNFYGYTF. V is TRBV12-5 and J is TRBJ1-2, with a tentative D call TRBD1 (5 bases). V shed 5 bases and J shed 5 bases, with 21 bases lying between them. Germline V gives CDR1 LGHNT, CDR2 FRNRAP. CDR3 size: 16 residues.

The gene calls are TRBV2 and TRBJ1-6; 8 bases are a match to TRBD1. Germline V lookup: CDR1 SNHLY, CDR2 FYNNEI. The V segment lost 9 bases and the J segment 7 bases; nucleotides outside the gene matches: 8. CDR3 size: 14 residues. The CDR3 bases are TGTGCCAGTATTAACAGGGGGACCAATTCACCCCTCCACTTT. Its translation is CASINRGTNSPLHF.

CDR3 loop: CASSPLTPGTRPLGQYF. The CDR3 nucleotides are TGTGCCAGCAGCCCCCTTACTCCCGGGACTAGACCTTTAGGGCAGTACTTC. The chain has TRBV21-1 and TRBJ2-7; TRBD2, the table's D call, lacks a check against the DNA. TRBV21-1 has pseudogene status. CDR3 length: 17 amino acids.

The rearrangement joins TRBV18 to TRBJ2-7, with TRBD2 matching 9 bases. This CDR3 is 14 amino acids long. Losses at the gene ends were 7 bases for V and 1 base for J; bases not matched to a gene: 5. Looked up from germline, CDR1 is KGHSH and CDR2 is LQKENI. The CDR3 DNA reads TGTGCCAGCTTTCGACTAGCGGCTTCCTACGAGCAGTACTTC. Protein sequence: CASFRLAASYEQYF.

The rearrangement links TRBV27 to TRBJ1-4, with D perhaps matching TRBD1 (5 bases). The germline V gene encodes CDR1 MNHEY and CDR2 SMNVEV (reference sequence). The length of the CDR3 is 14 residues. Deletions cut 2 bases from V and 10 bases from J, with 14 bases between. CDR3 sequence reads: CASSLLVGGGKLFF. In DNA form, the CDR3 reads TGTGCCAGCAGTTTACTGGTCGGGGGAGGAAAACTGTTTTTT.

CDR3 bases: TGTGCCAGTAGTGATAGCGGGAGGTTCCCCTACAATGAGCAGTTCTTC. Translated, it gives CASSDSGRFPYNEQFF. J is TRBJ2-1 and V is TRBV19, with 10 bases matching TRBD2. The J segment lost 2 bases and the V segment lost 5 bases, leaving 6 bases of the junction unmatched. This CDR3 is built from 16 residues. Germline CDR1 LNHDA, CDR2 SQIVND (reference sequence). The variable domain in full, completed from reference TRBV19 and TRBJ2-1, reads DGGITQSPKYLFRKEGQNVTLSCEQNLNHDAMYWYRQDPGQGLRLIYYSQIVNDFQKGDIAEGYSVSREKKESFPLTVTSAQKNPTAFYLCASSDSGRFPYNEQFFGPGTRLTVL.

The chain is built from TRBV5-1 and TRBJ2-1, with 8 bases matching TRBD1. Germline lookup yields CDR1 SGHRS and CDR2 YFSETQ. The CDR3 length is 15 residues. With V trimmed by 4 bases and J by 8 bases, 11 bases remained unmatched. CDR3 sequence reads: CASSLGQGGRDEQFF. The CDR3 region has the DNA TGCGCCAGCAGCCTAGGACAGGGAGGTAGGGATGAGCAGTTCTTC. Filled out from reference TRBV5-1 and TRBJ2-1, the complete variable domain reads KAGVTQTPRYLIKTRGQQVTLSCSPISGHRSVSWYQQTPGQGLQFLFEYFSETQRNKGNFPGRFSGRQFSNSRSEMNVSTLELGDSALYLCASSLGQGGRDEQFFGPGTRLTVL.